This T cell receptor beta chain was sequenced for a study of beta chain features in type 1 diabetes. Study results and caveats: Naive, central memory and Treg TCRB repertoires appeared more alike in patients than in healthy donors. Type 1 diabetes patients showed a moderate but significant shortening of TCRB CDR3s in all four CD4+ subsets.

Expressed TCRB transcripts were sequenced because the isolated RNA had all been reverse transcribed beforehand. Average reads for naive, central memory and regulatory T cell samples were some 3.9 million. Method: immunoSEQ multiplex PCR; TCRdb's copy keeps in-frame clones and lacks some. The table includes hundreds of thousands of clones, under 15% detected once. Note on this clone: The antigen is undetermined.

There was one heparinised blood draw per donor, averaging about 100 mL. Trimming took off 2 bases at V and 9 bases at J, with 20 bases between the two ends. This CDR3 is 14 amino acids long. Germline CDR1 SQVTM, CDR2 ANQGSEA. The chain combines TRBV29-1 with TRBJ2-7; D call uncertain. This clonotype was sampled from a man between 18 and 35 years old with type 1 diabetes. The material sequenced was naive CD4+ T cells from blood. The CDR3 reads CSVERSPHPTVQYF. CDR3 nucleotide sequence: TGCAGCGTTGAACGGTCGCCCCACCCCACGGTGCAGTACTTC.